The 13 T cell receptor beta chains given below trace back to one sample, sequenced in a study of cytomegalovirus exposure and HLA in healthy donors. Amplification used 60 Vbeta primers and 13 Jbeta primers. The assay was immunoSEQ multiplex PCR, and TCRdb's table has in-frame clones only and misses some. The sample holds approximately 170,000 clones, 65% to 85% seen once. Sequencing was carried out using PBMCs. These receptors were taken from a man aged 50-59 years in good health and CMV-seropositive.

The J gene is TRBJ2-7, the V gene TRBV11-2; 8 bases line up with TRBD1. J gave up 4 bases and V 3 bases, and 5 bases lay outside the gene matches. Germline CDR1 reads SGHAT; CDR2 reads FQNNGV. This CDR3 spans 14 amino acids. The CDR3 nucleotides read TGTGCCAGCAGCTTGGGAGGACAGGGTTACGAGCAGTACTTC. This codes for CASSLGGQGYEQYF. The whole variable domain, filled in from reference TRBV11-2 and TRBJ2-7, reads EAGVAQSPRYKIIEKRQSVAFWCNPISGHATLYWYQQILGQGPKLLIQFQNNGVVDDSQLPKDRFSAERLKGVDSTLKIQPAKLEDSAVYLCASSLGGQGYEQYFGPGTRLTVT.

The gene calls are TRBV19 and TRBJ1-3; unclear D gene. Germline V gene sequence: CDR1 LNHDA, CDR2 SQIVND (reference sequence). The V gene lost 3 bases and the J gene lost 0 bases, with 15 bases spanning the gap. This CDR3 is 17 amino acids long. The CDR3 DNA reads TGTGCCAGTAGTATGAGGTACTGGAGTTCCTCTGGAAACACCATATATTTT. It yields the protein CASSMRYWSSSGNTIYF.

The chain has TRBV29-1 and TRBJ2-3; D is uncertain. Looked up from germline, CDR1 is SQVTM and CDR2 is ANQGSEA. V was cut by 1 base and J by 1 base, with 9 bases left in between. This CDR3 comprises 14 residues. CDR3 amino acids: CSVEVFSGTDTQYF. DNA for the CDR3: TGCAGCGTTGAAGTGTTCAGTGGCACAGATACGCAGTATTTT.

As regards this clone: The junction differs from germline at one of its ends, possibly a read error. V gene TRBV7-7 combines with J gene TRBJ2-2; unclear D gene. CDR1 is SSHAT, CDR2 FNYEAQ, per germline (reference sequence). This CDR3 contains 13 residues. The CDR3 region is CASSPVPRGELFF. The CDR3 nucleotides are TGTGCTAGCAGCCCCGTCCCCCGCGGGGAGCTGTTTTTT.

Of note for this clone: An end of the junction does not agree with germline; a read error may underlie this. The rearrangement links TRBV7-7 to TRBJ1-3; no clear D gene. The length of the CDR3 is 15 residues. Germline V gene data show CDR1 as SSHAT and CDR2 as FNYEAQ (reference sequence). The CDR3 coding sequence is TGTGCTAGCAGCCCCCTGCGGGGCTCTGGAAACACCATATATTTT. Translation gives CASSPLRGSGNTIYF.

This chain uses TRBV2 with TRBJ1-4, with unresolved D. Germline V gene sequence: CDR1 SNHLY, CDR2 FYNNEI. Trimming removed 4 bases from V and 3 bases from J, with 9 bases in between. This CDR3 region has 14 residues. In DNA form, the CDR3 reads TGTGCCAGCAGTGGGGCCGCAGCTAATGAAAAACTGTTTTTT. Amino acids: CASSGAAANEKLFF.

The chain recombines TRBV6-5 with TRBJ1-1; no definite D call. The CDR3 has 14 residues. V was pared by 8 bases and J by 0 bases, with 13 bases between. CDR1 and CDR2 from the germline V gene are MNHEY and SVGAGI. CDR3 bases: TGTGCCAGCCGACTACAAGAGCTGAACACTGAAGCTTTCTTT. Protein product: CASRLQELNTEAFF.

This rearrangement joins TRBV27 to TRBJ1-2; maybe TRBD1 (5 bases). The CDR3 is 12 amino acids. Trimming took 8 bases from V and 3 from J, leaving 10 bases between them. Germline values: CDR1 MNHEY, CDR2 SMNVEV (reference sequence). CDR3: CASQGSDYGYTF. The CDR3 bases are TGTGCCAGCCAGGGAAGTGACTATGGCTACACCTTC.

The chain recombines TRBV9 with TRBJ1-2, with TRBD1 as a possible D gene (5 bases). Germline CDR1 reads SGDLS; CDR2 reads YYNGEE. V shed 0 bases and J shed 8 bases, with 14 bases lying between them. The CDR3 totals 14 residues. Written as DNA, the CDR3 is TGTGCCAGCAGCGTAGGGCAGGGTCTAGGAGGCTACACCTTC. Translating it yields CASSVGQGLGGYTF.

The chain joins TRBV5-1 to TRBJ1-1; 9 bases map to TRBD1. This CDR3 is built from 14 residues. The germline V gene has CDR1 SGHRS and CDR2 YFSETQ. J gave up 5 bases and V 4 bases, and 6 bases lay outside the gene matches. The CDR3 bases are TGCGCCAGCAGCGAACAGGGGGCGCATACTGAAGCTTTCTTT. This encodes CASSEQGAHTEAFF.

The CDR3 spells CASSSWTSGGQGELFF. CDR3 coding DNA: TGTGCCAGCAGTTCGTGGACTAGCGGGGGCCAGGGGGAGCTGTTTTTT. The chain couples TRBV28 to TRBJ2-2, with TRBD2 matching 13 bases. The CDR3 has 16 amino acids. Germline CDR1 MDHEN, CDR2 SYDVKM. Trimming removed 4 bases from V and 8 bases from J; junction bases left unmatched: 7.

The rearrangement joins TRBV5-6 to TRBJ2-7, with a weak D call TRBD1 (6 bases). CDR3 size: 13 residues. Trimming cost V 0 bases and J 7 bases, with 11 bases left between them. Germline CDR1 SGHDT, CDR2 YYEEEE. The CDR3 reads CASSLGQGQEQYF. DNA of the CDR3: TGTGCCAGCAGCTTGGGGCAGGGGCAGGAGCAGTACTTC.

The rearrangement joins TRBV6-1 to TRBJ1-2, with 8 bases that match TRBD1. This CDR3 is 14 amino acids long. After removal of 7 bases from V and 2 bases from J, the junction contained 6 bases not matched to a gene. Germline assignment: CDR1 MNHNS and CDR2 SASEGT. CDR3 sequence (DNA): TGTGCCAGCAACCCAGGGGGCGTAAACTATGGCTACACCTTC. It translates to CASNPGGVNYGYTF.